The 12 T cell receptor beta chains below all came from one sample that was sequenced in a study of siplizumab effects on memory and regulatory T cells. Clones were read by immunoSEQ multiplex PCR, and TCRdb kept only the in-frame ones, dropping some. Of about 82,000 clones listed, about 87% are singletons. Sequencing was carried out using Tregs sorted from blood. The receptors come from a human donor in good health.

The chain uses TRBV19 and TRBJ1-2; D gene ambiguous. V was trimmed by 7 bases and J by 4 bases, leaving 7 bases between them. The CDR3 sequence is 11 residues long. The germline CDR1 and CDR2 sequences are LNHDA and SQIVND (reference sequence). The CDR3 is CASTDGYGYTF. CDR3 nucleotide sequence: TGTGCCAGTACGGACGGCTATGGCTACACCTTC.

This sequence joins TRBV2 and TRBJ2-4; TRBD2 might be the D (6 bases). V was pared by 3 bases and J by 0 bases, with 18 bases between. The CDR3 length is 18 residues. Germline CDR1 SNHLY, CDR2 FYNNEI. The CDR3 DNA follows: TGTGCCAGCAGTGACATCCTAGCGTTAACCCCAGCCAAAAACATTCAGTACTTC. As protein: CASSDILALTPAKNIQYF. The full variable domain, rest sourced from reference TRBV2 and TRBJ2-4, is EPEVTQTPSHQVTQMGQEVILRCVPISNHLYFYWYRQILGQKVEFLVSFYNNEISEKSEIFDDQFSVERPDGSNFTLKIRSTKLEDSAMYFCASSDILALTPAKNIQYFGAGTRLSVL.

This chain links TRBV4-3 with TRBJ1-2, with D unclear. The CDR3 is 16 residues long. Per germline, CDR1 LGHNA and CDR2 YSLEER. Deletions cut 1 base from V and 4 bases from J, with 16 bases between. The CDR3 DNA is TGCGCCAGCAGCCAAGCCTGGGGAACGTCCCCCTATGGCTACACCTTC. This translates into CASSQAWGTSPYGYTF.

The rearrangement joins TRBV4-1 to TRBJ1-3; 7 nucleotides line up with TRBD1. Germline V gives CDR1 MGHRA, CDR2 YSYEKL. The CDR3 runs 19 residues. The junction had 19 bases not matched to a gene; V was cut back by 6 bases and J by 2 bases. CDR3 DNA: TGCGCCAGCAGGTCAACGGAGGGACAGTACTATGCCGCTGGAAACACCATATATTTT. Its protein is CASRSTEGQYYAAGNTIYF.

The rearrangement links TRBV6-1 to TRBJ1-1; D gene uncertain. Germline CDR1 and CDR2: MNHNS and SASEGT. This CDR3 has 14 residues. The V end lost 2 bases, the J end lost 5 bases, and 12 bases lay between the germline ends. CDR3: CASSERWRGTEAFF. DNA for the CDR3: TGTGCCAGCAGTGAACGATGGAGAGGAACTGAAGCTTTCTTT.

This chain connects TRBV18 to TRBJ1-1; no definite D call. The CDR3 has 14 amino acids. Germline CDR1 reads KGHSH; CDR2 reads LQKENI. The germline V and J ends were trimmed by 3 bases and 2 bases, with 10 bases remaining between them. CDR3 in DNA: TGTGCCAGCTCACCTCAAACCGTTAACACTGAAGCTTTCTTT. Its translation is CASSPQTVNTEAFF. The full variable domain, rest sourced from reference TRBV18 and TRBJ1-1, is NAGVMQNPRHLVRRRGQEARLRCSPMKGHSHVYWYRQLPEEGLKFMVYLQKENIIDESGMPKERFSAEFPKEGPSILRIQQVVRGDSAAYFCASSPQTVNTEAFFGQGTRLTVV.

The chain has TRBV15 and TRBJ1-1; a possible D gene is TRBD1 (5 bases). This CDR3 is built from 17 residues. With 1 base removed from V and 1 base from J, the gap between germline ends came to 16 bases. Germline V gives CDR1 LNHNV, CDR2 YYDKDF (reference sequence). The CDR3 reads CATSRVAGFAPNTEAFF. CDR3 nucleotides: TGTGCCACCAGCAGAGTGGCAGGGTTCGCGCCGAACACTGAAGCTTTCTTT.

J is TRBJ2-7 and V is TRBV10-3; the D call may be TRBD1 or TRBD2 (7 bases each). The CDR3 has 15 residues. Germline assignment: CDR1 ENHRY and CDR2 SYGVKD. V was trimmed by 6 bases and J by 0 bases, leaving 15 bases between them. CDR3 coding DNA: TGTGCCATCAGCGCAGGGGGAGGGGCCTCCTACGAGCAGTACTTC. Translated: CAISAGGGASYEQYF.

The CDR3 loop reads CASSLYKTSGGLNEQFF. As DNA, the CDR3 is TGTGCCAGCAGCTTATACAAGACTAGCGGGGGTTTGAATGAGCAGTTCTTC. The chain is built from TRBV7-3 and TRBJ2-1, with 12 bases fitting TRBD2. V was clipped by 2 bases and J by 7 bases; unmatched bases: 9. This CDR3 has 17 amino acids. CDR1 and CDR2 (germline): SGHTA, FQGTGA.

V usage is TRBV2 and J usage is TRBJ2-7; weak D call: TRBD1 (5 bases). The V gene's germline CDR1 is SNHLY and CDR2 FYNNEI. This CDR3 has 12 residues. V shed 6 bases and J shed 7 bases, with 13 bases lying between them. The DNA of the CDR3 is TGTGCCAGCAGACCCAGGGTGAGGGAGCAGTACTTC. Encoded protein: CASRPRVREQYF.

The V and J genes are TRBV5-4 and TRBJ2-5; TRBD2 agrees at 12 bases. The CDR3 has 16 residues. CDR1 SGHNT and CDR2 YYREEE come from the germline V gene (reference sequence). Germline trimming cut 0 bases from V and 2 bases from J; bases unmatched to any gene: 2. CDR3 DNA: TGTGCCAGCAGCTTGGGTACTAGCGGGGGGCAAGAGACCCAGTACTTC. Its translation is CASSLGTSGGQETQYF.

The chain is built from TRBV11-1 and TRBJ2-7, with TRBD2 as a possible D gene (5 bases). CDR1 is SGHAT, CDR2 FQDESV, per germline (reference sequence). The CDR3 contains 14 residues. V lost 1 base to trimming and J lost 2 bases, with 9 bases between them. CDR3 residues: CASSLGPGTYEQYF. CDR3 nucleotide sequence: TGTGCCAGCAGCTTAGGTCCGGGAACCTACGAGCAGTACTTC. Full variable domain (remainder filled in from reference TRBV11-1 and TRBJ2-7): EAEVAQSPRYKITEKSQAVAFWCDPISGHATLYWYRQILGQGPELLVQFQDESVVDDSQLPKDRFSAERLKGVDSTLKIQPAELGDSAMYLCASSLGPGTYEQYFGPGTRLTVT.